This T cell receptor (beta chain) was captured in a study of cytomegalovirus exposure and HLA in healthy donors. Study context: Around 200 million T cells yielded 100 million or so unique TCR beta sequences, as an earlier analysis found.

In its sample, this clone was seen once. Its antigen is undetermined. The PCR contained 60 Vbeta and 13 Jbeta primers. Using immunoSEQ multiplex PCR, the repertoire was profiled, and TCRdb retains in-frame clones only, with some absent. Of approximately 250,000 clones in the sample, about 85% are singletons; the top ten hold 0.2% to 0.25%. General observations from the study: The classifier was said to identify cytomegalovirus status with high specificity and sensitivity. There was a cluster of highly shared sequence variants that was likely a sequencing artifact.

Trimming stripped 3 bases from V and 4 bases from J, with 15 bases between. The CDR3 sequence is 15 residues long. Germline CDR1 is SGHAT and CDR2 is FQNNGV. The V call is TRBV11-2, the J call TRBJ1-1; D uncertain. Sequenced input: PBMCs. This TCR was sampled from a girl aged 2-10 years in good health and CMV-seronegative. This CDR3 reads CASSFRYSEPTEAFF. CDR3 nucleotide sequence: TGTGCCAGCAGCTTTAGATATTCGGAGCCCACTGAAGCTTTCTTT.